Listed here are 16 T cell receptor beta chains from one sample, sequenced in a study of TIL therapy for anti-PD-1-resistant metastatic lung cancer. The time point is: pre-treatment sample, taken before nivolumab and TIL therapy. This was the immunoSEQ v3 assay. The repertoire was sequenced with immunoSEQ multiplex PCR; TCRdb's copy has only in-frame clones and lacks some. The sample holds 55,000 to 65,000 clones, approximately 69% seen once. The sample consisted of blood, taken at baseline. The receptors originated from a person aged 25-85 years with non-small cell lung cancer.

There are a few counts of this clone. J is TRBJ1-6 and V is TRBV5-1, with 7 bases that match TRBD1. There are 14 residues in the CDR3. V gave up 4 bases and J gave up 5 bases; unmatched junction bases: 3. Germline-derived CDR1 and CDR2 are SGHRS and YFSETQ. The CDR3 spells CASSVGQNNSPLHF. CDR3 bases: TGCGCCAGCAGCGTGGGACAGAATAATTCACCCCTCCACTTT.

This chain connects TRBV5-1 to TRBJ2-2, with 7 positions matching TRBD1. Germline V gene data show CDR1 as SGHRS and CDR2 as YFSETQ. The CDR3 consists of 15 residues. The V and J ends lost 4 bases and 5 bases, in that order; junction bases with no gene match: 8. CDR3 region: CASSQQGLGTGELFF. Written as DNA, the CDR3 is TGCGCCAGCAGCCAACAGGGGTTGGGGACCGGGGAGCTGTTTTTT.

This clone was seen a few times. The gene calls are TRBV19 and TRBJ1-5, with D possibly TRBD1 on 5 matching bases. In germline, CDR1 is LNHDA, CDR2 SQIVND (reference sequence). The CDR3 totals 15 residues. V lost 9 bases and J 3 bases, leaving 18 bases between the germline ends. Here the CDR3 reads CASTILDRVNQPQHF. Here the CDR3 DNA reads TGTGCCAGCACAATTCTAGACAGAGTCAATCAGCCCCAGCATTTT.

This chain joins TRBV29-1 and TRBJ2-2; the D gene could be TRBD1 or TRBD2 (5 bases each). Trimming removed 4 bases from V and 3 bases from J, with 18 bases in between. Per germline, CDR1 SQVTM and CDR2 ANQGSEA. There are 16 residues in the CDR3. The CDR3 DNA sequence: TGCAGCGTTGGGGGTATGGACGGGGCCGACACCGGGGAGCTGTTTTTT. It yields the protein CSVGGMDGADTGELFF.

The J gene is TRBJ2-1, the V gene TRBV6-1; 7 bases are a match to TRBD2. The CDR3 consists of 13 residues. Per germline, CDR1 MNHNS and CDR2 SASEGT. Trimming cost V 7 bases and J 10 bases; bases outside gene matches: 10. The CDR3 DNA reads TGTGCCAGCACCCCGGGCGGAGCGGGGGAGCAGTTCTTC. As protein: CASTPGGAGEQFF.

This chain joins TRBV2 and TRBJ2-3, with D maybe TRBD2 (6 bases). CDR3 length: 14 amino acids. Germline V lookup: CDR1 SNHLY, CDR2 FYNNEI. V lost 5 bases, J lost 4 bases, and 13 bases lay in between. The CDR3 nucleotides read TGTGCCAGCAGTTATGTGACTAGGGCAGATACGCAGTATTTT. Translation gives CASSYVTRADTQYF. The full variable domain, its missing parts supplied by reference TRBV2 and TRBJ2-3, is EPEVTQTPSHQVTQMGQEVILRCVPISNHLYFYWYRQILGQKVEFLVSFYNNEISEKSEIFDDQFSVERPDGSNFTLKIRSTKLEDSAMYFCASSYVTRADTQYFGPGTRLTVL.

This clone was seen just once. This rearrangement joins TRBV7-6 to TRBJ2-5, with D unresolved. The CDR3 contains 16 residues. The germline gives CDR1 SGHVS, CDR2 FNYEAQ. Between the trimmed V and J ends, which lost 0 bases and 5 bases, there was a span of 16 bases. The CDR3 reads CASSLAPGPRMETQYF. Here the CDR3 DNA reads TGTGCCAGCAGCTTAGCCCCGGGCCCAAGGATGGAGACCCAGTACTTC.

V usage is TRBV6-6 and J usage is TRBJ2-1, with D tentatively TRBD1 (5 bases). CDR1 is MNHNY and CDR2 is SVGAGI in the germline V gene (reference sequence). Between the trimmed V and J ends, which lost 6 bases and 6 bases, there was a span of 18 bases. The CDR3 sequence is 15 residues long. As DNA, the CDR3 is TGTGCCAGCAGACCAAGGAAGGGGTCGAGCAATGAGCAGTTCTTC. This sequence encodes CASRPRKGSSNEQFF.

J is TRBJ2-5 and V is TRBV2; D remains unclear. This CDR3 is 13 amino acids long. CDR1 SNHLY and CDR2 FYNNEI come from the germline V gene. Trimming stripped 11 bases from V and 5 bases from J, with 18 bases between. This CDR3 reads CAGSLEEAETQYF. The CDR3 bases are TGTGCCGGATCCCTGGAAGAGGCGGAGACCCAGTACTTC.

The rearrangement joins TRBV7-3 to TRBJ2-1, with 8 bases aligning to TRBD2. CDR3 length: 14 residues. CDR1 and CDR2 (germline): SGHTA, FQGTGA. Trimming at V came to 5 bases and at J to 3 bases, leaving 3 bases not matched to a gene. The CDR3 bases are TGTGCCAGCAGCCCCACTAGCGGCTACAATGAGCAGTTCTTC. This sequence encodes CASSPTSGYNEQFF.

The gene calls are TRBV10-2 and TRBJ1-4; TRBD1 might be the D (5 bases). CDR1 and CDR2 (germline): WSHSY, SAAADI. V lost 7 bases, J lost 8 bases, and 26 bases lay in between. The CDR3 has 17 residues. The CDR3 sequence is CASTQRQMGLTGEKLFF. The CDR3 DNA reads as TGCGCCAGCACCCAAAGACAGATGGGCTTAACAGGAGAAAAACTGTTTTTT.

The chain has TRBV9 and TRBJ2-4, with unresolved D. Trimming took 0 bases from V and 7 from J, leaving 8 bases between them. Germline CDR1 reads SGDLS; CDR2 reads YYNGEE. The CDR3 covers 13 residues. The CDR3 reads CASSVGMDNIQYF. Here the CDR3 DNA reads TGTGCCAGCAGCGTAGGTATGGATAACATTCAGTACTTC.

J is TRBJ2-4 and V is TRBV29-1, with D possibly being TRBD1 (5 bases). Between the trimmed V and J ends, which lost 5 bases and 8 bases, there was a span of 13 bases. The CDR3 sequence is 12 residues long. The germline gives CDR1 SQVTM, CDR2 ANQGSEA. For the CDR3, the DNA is TGCAGCGTTCAAGGGGTTGGGGACATTCAGTACTTC. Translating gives CSVQGVGDIQYF.

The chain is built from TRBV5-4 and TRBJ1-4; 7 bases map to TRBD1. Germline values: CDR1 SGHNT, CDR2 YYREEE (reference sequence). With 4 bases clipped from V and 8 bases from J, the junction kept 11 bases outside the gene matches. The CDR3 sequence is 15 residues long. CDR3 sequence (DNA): TGTGCCAGCAGCGCAGCCGGGACAGAGAACGAAAAACTGTTTTTT. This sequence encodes CASSAAGTENEKLFF.

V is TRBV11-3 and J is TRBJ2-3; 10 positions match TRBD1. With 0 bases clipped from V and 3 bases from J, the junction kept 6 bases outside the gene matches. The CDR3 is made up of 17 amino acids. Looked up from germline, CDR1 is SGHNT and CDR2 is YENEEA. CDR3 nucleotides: TGTGCCAGCAGCTTAGATTCGGGGACAGGGGATACAGATACGCAGTATTTT. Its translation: CASSLDSGTGDTDTQYF.

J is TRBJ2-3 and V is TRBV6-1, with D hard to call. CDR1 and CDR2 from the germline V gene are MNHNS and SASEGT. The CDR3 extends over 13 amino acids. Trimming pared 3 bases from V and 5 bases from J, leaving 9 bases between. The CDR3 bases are TGTGCCAGCAGTGATGAGAGAGGAGATACGCAGTATTTT. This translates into CASSDERGDTQYF.